These 31 T cell receptor beta chains came from one sample sequenced in a study of T cells after yellow fever vaccination (dated by TCRdb to 2018 to 2020). In light of the paper, this sample's treatment or condition label describes: live attenuated yellow fever vaccine strain. Receptor libraries were prepared by 5' RACE. The listed sequencing device is Illumina HiSeq 2500. TCRdb ran its own pipeline on the public reads, namely fastp trimming at Q25 and MiXCR clone calling, and kept in-frame beta chains. Rows merge per CDR3 protein into single entries with the most common DNA and genes. The sample table lists roughly 250,000 distinct CDR3 sequences, about an eighth of them with a count of one. The ten top clones hold 0.45% to 0.65% of the sample. Here the sequenced sample was CD4+ T cells sorted from PBMCs, taken 45 days after the yellow fever booster vaccination. These receptors were obtained from a man younger than 45 who received the YFV17D yellow fever vaccine.

As to this clonotype: This may come from a read error, since a much larger clone is one base off. The V gene is TRBV7-9, the J gene TRBJ2-2, with D possibly TRBD2 on 6 matching bases. This CDR3 comprises 16 residues. CDR1 and CDR2 from the germline V gene are SEHNR and FQNEAQ (reference sequence). Trimming pared 5 bases from V and 7 bases from J, leaving 20 bases between. CDR3 region: CASSLGLLATDGELFF. The CDR3 coding sequence is TGTGCCAGCAGCCTCGGGTTACTAGCTACCGACGGGGAGCTGTTTTTT.

This clonotype was seen at least ten times. The chain uses TRBV20-1 and TRBJ2-7; TRBD2 is a possible D gene (5 bases). Trimming removed 0 bases from V and 5 bases from J, with 14 bases in between. The CDR3 length is 14 residues. Germline CDR1 and CDR2: DFQATT and SNEGSKA (reference sequence). CDR3 residues: CSARDRVDYHEQYF. The CDR3 DNA is TGCAGTGCTAGAGATCGCGTTGACTACCACGAGCAGTACTTC.

This clonotype was observed a handful of times. This chain connects TRBV7-3 to TRBJ2-7, with TRBD1 matching 7 bases. CDR3 length: 13 residues. Germline trimming cut 5 bases from V and 0 bases from J; bases unmatched to any gene: 1. Germline V gives CDR1 SGHTA, CDR2 FQGTGA. The CDR3 DNA is TGTGCCAGCAGCCCAGGGGGCTCCTACGAGCAGTACTTC. It translates to CASSPGGSYEQYF.

This clonotype appeared many times. The rearrangement joins TRBV7-8 to TRBJ2-1; 8 bases agree with TRBD2. J was trimmed by 7 bases and V by 2 bases; bases with no gene match: 7. CDR1 is SGHVS, CDR2 FQNEAQ, per germline. The CDR3 covers 15 residues. CDR3 sequence (DNA): TGTGCCAGCAGCTTACAGACACTAGCGGCAAATGAGCAGTTCTTC. Protein: CASSLQTLAANEQFF. Supplemented by reference TRBV7-8 and TRBJ2-1, the full variable domain reads GAGVSQSPRYKVAKRGQDVALRCDPISGHVSLFWYQQALGQGPEFLTYFQNEAQLDKSGLPSDRFFAERPEGSVSTLKIQRTQQEDSAVYLCASSLQTLAANEQFFGPGTRLTVL.

The rearrangement joins TRBV10-2 to TRBJ1-1; D is unresolved. The CDR3 has 11 amino acids. Germline V lookup: CDR1 WSHSY, CDR2 SAAADI. Trimming left V 6 bases short and J 8 bases short, with 10 bases between. The CDR3 sequence: CASRPDMEAFF. In nucleotides, the CDR3 is TGCGCCAGCAGACCCGACATGGAAGCTTTCTTT.

The table lists this clonotype with many counts. The chain employs TRBV29-1 and TRBJ2-7, with D hard to call. Trimming took off 4 bases at V and 6 bases at J, with 10 bases between the two ends. CDR1 and CDR2 from the germline V gene are SQVTM and ANQGSEA. The CDR3 runs to 11 residues. CDR3 coding DNA: TGCAGCGTTGCAACGGGTTTCGAGCAGTACTTC. Its translation: CSVATGFEQYF.

This clonotype was counted only a few times. The CDR3 DNA reads TGTGCCAGCTCACCTGCCGCGGGACACACCGGGGAGCTGTTTTTT. Translating gives CASSPAAGHTGELFF. J is TRBJ2-2 and V is TRBV18, with D maybe TRBD2 (6 bases). Germline V lookup: CDR1 KGHSH, CDR2 LQKENI. Trimming cost V 3 bases and J 3 bases, with 11 bases left between them. This CDR3 region has 15 residues.

V is TRBV12-3 or TRBV12-4 and J is TRBJ2-5; a possible D gene is TRBD1 (6 bases). V gave up 10 bases and J gave up 8 bases, with 20 bases separating them. CDR3 length: 13 residues. This CDR3 reads CATAFDRQQTQYF. The CDR3 DNA sequence: TGTGCCACGGCCTTCGACAGGCAACAAACCCAGTACTTC.

This clonotype was observed many times. The V gene is TRBV7-9, the J gene TRBJ2-6; no reliable D call. This CDR3 comprises 16 residues. CDR1 SEHNR and CDR2 FQNEAQ come from the germline V gene (reference sequence). The V and J ends lost 1 base and 0 bases respectively, with 7 bases between them. CDR3 residues: CASSLVQSSGANVLTF. CDR3 sequence (DNA): TGTGCCAGCAGCTTAGTCCAATCCTCTGGGGCCAACGTCCTGACTTTC.

This clonotype was seen a single time. The chain links TRBV12-3 or TRBV12-4 to TRBJ1-2, with TRBD1 matching over 7 bases. The V gene end was trimmed by 5 bases and the J gene end by 8 bases; junction bases not matched to a gene: 5. The CDR3 runs 12 residues. The CDR3 region is CASSTGEGGYTF. CDR3 nucleotide sequence: TGTGCCAGCAGTACAGGGGAAGGGGGCTACACCTTC.

Only a few counts were recorded for this clonotype. This chain links TRBV29-1 with TRBJ2-5; D gene ambiguous. The CDR3 runs to 13 residues. CDR1 is SQVTM and CDR2 is ANQGSEA in the germline V gene. Trimming took off 4 bases at V and 1 base at J, with 10 bases between the two ends. Here the CDR3 DNA reads TGCAGCGTTGTCACGGGCAGCCAAGAGACCCAGTACTTC. It is translated as CSVVTGSQETQYF.

The V and J genes are TRBV20-1 and TRBJ2-3, with 7 bases that match TRBD1. The V gene's germline CDR1 is DFQATT and CDR2 SNEGSKA (reference sequence). The ends lost 5 bases at V and 1 base at J; junction bases unmatched: 6. CDR3 length equals 14 residues. The CDR3 sequence is CSAQPGTGTDTQYF. For the CDR3, the DNA is TGCAGTGCTCAGCCCGGGACAGGCACAGATACGCAGTATTTT.

This clonotype appeared a few times. The chain combines TRBV28 with TRBJ2-1; 14 bases match TRBD2. V lost 3 bases, J lost 1 base, and 14 bases stayed unmatched. Per germline, CDR1 MDHEN and CDR2 SYDVKM. CDR3 length equals 21 residues. CDR3 sequence: CASSFLGPGTSGSLSYNEQFF. The DNA for the CDR3 is TGTGCCAGCAGTTTTTTGGGCCCCGGGACTAGCGGGAGCCTATCCTACAATGAGCAGTTCTTC.

The V call is TRBV3-1, the J call TRBJ2-4; the D gene is possibly TRBD2 (6 bases). The CDR3 spans 15 residues. Trimming shortened V by 10 bases and J by 1 base, and 17 bases separated the two germline ends. CDR1 is LGHDT and CDR2 is YNNKEL in the germline V gene (reference sequence). The CDR3 region is CATAFGGAAKNIQYF. The CDR3 nucleotides are TGTGCCACCGCATTCGGAGGGGCGGCCAAAAACATTCAGTACTTC.

In this sample, this clonotype turned up a few times. The chain is built from TRBV11-2 and TRBJ2-3; TRBD2 might be the D (6 bases). The CDR3 is 17 amino acids. Trimming stripped 1 base from V and 3 bases from J, with 17 bases between. Germline V lookup: CDR1 SGHAT, CDR2 FQNNGV. CDR3 DNA: TGTGCCAGCAGCTTAGTCCCCGGGAGTGACGAAACAGATACGCAGTATTTT. Protein sequence: CASSLVPGSDETDTQYF.

The table lists this clonotype with a few counts. The V and J genes are TRBV20-1 and TRBJ2-7; D is perhaps TRBD2 (5 bases). Between the trimmed V and J ends, which lost 0 bases and 7 bases, there was a span of 13 bases. The CDR3 length is 13 residues. Germline CDR1 reads DFQATT; CDR2 reads SNEGSKA (reference sequence). The DNA of the CDR3 is TGCAGTGCTAGAGATAGATCTCGGGGAGAGCAGTACTTC. Amino acids: CSARDRSRGEQYF.

A few counts support this clonotype. The V call is TRBV10-3, the J call TRBJ2-1; possible D gene TRBD2, 5 bases. Germline CDR1 and CDR2: ENHRY and SYGVKD. Trimming left V 7 bases short and J 10 bases short, with 11 bases between. The CDR3 runs 11 residues. In nucleotides, the CDR3 is TGTGCCATCACCGACCGGGGAGAGCAGTTCTTC. It translates to CAITDRGEQFF.

This clonotype appeared a few times. The chain couples TRBV21-1 to TRBJ1-5; the table assigns TRBD1, which was not confirmed against the DNA. TRBV21-1 has pseudogene status. CDR3 length equals 18 residues. CDR3 nucleotides: TGTGCCAGCCCAGGGAACCTCAAAAACGAAGGGAGCAATCAGCCCCAGCATTTT. Its translation: CASPGNLKNEGSNQPQHF.

This clonotype was detected only a few times. The DNA for the CDR3 is TGCGCCAGCAGCTTGGAAGGGGAGAATGAAAAACTGTTTTTT. Translating gives CASSLEGENEKLFF. The chain combines TRBV5-1 with TRBJ1-4; D is possibly TRBD1 (5 bases). CDR3 length: 14 residues. Trimming shortened V by 0 bases and J by 5 bases, and 8 bases separated the two germline ends. Germline CDR1 reads SGHRS; CDR2 reads YFSETQ.

The chain has TRBV7-9 and TRBJ2-7, with 9 bases fitting TRBD1. The CDR3 totals 15 residues. The germline gives CDR1 SEHNR, CDR2 FQNEAQ (reference sequence). The ends lost 4 bases at V and 3 bases at J; junction bases unmatched: 7. CDR3 sequence: CASSSIRDRVYEQYF. DNA for the CDR3: TGTGCCAGCAGCTCGATCCGGGACAGGGTCTACGAGCAGTACTTC.

The rearrangement joins TRBV25-1 to TRBJ2-1, with 10 bases lining up with TRBD1. The junction had 5 bases not matched to a gene; V was cut back by 8 bases and J by 7 bases. CDR3 size: 13 residues. Germline CDR1 and CDR2: MGHDK and SYGVNS. The CDR3 sequence is CASDRTGGNEQFF. The CDR3 nucleotides are TGTGCCAGCGATAGGACAGGGGGGAATGAGCAGTTCTTC. The whole variable domain, filled in from reference TRBV25-1 and TRBJ2-1, reads EADIYQTPRYLVIGTGKKITLECSQTMGHDKMYWYQQDPGMELHLIHYSYGVNSTEKGDLSSESTVSRIRTEHFPLTLESARPSHTSQYLCASDRTGGNEQFFGPGTRLTVL.

This clonotype was observed a few times. V gene TRBV20-1 combines with J gene TRBJ2-3; D gene uncertain. This CDR3 region has 14 residues. Germline assignment: CDR1 DFQATT and CDR2 SNEGSKA (reference sequence). Trimming left V 2 bases short and J 2 bases short, with 11 bases between. In nucleotides, the CDR3 is TGCAGTGCTAGATTGTACCTAGACACAGATACGCAGTATTTT. It encodes CSARLYLDTDTQYF.

This chain uses TRBV12-3 or TRBV12-4 with TRBJ2-3, with D tentatively TRBD2 (6 bases). The germline V and J ends were trimmed by 6 bases and 8 bases, with 18 bases remaining between them. This CDR3 comprises 14 residues. CDR3 amino acids: CASSPGGGLLTQYF. In nucleotides, the CDR3 is TGTGCCAGCAGCCCCGGGGGAGGACTACTTACGCAGTATTTT.

Worth noting for this clonotype: One end of the junction fails to match germline, which may point to a read error. This sequence joins TRBV6-1 and TRBJ2-7, with unresolved D. Germline CDR1 and CDR2: MNHNS and SASEGT. The length of the CDR3 is 13 residues. Written as DNA, the CDR3 is TGTGCCAGCAAACGTAGCCCCAACTACCAGCAGTACTTC. Translation: CASKRSPNYQQYF.

This rearrangement joins TRBV19 to TRBJ2-1; tentatively, D is TRBD1 or TRBD2 (5 bases each). This CDR3 contains 14 residues. The germline V and J ends were trimmed by 4 bases and 6 bases, with 13 bases remaining between them. Germline values: CDR1 LNHDA, CDR2 SQIVND (reference sequence). DNA of the CDR3: TGTGCCAGTAGTAATCGGCAGGGAGTCAATGAGCAGTTCTTC. Protein product: CASSNRQGVNEQFF. Full variable domain (outside the CDR3, taken from reference TRBV19 and TRBJ2-1): DGGITQSPKYLFRKEGQNVTLSCEQNLNHDAMYWYRQDPGQGLRLIYYSQIVNDFQKGDIAEGYSVSREKKESFPLTVTSAQKNPTAFYLCASSNRQGVNEQFFGPGTRLTVL.

This clonotype was counted a few times. This rearrangement joins TRBV12-3 or TRBV12-4 to TRBJ2-5; 8 bases are shared with TRBD2. V shed 5 bases and J 0 bases; nucleotides not matched to a gene: 8. CDR3 length: 16 residues. The CDR3 here is CASSLGTRPYQETQYF. In nucleotides, the CDR3 is TGTGCCAGCAGTCTCGGGACTAGGCCGTACCAAGAGACCCAGTACTTC.

This clonotype was observed a few times. This chain connects TRBV27 to TRBJ2-7; 10 positions agree with TRBD1. Per the germline V gene, CDR1 is MNHEY and CDR2 is SMNVEV (reference sequence). This CDR3 has 14 residues. V was pared by 8 bases and J by 5 bases, with 9 bases of the junction left unmatched. DNA of the CDR3: TGTGCCAGCCGAGTTCCGGGACAGGGGAACGAGCAGTACTTC. It encodes CASRVPGQGNEQYF.

This clonotype came up once. The rearrangement links TRBV28 to TRBJ2-3, with D maybe TRBD2 (6 bases). CDR3 length equals 14 residues. Germline V gene sequence: CDR1 MDHEN, CDR2 SYDVKM. The V end lost 4 bases, the J end lost 3 bases, and 11 bases lay between the germline ends. CDR3 region: CASSYSSGTDTQYF. The CDR3 DNA sequence: TGTGCCAGCAGTTATTCGAGCGGGACAGATACGCAGTATTTT. Combining the CDR3 with reference TRBV28 and TRBJ2-3 gives the whole variable domain DVKVTQSSRYLVKRTGEKVFLECVQDMDHENMFWYRQDPGLGLRLIYFSYDVKMKEKGDIPEGYSVSREKKERFSLILESASTNQTSMYLCASSYSSGTDTQYFGPGTRLTVL.

The chain combines TRBV7-2 with TRBJ2-2; D ambiguous. Germline CDR1 and CDR2: SGHTA and FQGNSA. Trimming pared 2 bases from V and 0 bases from J, leaving 7 bases between. The CDR3 is 15 residues long. CDR3 protein: CASSLQVSNTGELFF. The CDR3 DNA reads as TGTGCCAGCAGCTTACAGGTTTCGAACACCGGGGAGCTGTTTTTT.

This rearrangement joins TRBV6-4 to TRBJ2-1; the match to TRBD2 covers 8 bases. Trimming removed 2 bases from V and 5 bases from J; junction bases left unmatched: 5. There are 15 residues in the CDR3. The germline V gene encodes CDR1 MRHNA and CDR2 SNTAGT. The CDR3 reads CASSDESGRHNEQFF. The CDR3, as DNA: TGTGCCAGCAGTGACGAAAGCGGGAGACACAATGAGCAGTTCTTC.

The chain joins TRBV20-1 to TRBJ2-7; D is perhaps TRBD1 (5 bases). The germline V gene has CDR1 DFQATT and CDR2 SNEGSKA (reference sequence). V shed 4 bases and J shed 2 bases, with 15 bases lying between them. The CDR3 runs to 14 residues. Written as DNA, the CDR3 is TGCAGTGCTATGTCCCGGGTGGGGCCCTACGAGCAGTACTTC. The encoded protein is CSAMSRVGPYEQYF.